This TCR beta chain was sequenced in a study of T-cell reconstitution after alpha-beta-depleted transplantation in children. Points from the study as a whole: High day-60 TCRbeta diversity in some patients came from surviving recipient T cells and thymic progenitors. One year after transplant, T-cell counts and diversity came mostly from newly produced T cells. Reportedly, roughly two months post-transplant, alpha-beta T cells arose from several hundred expanded graft clones.

The CDR3 runs 17 residues. CDR1 is SGHTA, CDR2 FQGNSA, per germline. The germline V and J ends were trimmed by 2 bases and 0 bases, with 16 bases remaining between them. This clonotype was seen many times. Its antigen is undetermined. The TCRbeta library incorporated unique molecular identifiers. TCRdb analysed the PCR reads with MiXCR anew, one entry per CDR3 protein. This sample carries 440,000 or so distinct CDR3 sequences, over 40% of them seen once, and the ten largest clones take roughly 27%. The specimen was PBMCs, collected before TCRalphabeta/CD19-depleted stem cell transplant. This chain joins TRBV7-2 and TRBJ1-1; D is possibly TRBD1 (6 bases). This TCR came from a girl aged 2-10 years with aplastic anemia, due to receive a stem cell transplant. CDR3 region: CASSLTSGEFMNTEAFF. In DNA form, the CDR3 reads TGTGCCAGCAGCTTAACATCAGGGGAATTTATGAACACTGAAGCTTTCTTT.